What follows are 5 T cell receptor beta chains derived from one specimen sequenced in a study of tumor-infiltrating lymphocytes in primary liver carcinoma. Unsorted whole blood yielded blood RNA, and germline DNA was extracted as well. Synthesis of TCR beta cDNA was carried out from 450 to 650 ng total RNA with a constant-region primer. Three rounds of nested multiplex PCR with slightly modified ARM-PCR produced TCR beta libraries. Investigators reported that the first two PCR rounds, at 10 cycles each, used TRBV1-TRBV30 forward primers with a C-beta reverse primer. Via MiXCR, TCRdb re-called the multiplex PCR reads, giving one row per CDR3 protein. The table records about 310,000 distinct CDR3 sequences, around three fifths of them present only once. Sample: peripheral blood. The receptors were sampled from a woman aged 25 to 39 with primary liver carcinoma and hepatitis B virus infection.

On this clonotype itself: The missing conserved phenylalanine or tryptophan at the end of this CDR3 makes a read error likely. The chain uses TRBV11-2 and TRBJ2-7; 10 bases are a match to TRBD2. Germline trimming cut 6 bases from V and 1 base from J; bases unmatched to any gene: 6. CDR3 length: 15 amino acids. The germline V gene has CDR1 SGHAT and CDR2 FQNNGV. This CDR3 is CASRRAGGKSYEQYL. DNA for the CDR3: TGTGCCAGCAGAAGAGCGGGAGGGAAATCCTACGAGCAGTACCTC.

A note on this clonotype: One end of the junction does not line up with germline, which may come from a read error. V is TRBV11-1 and J is TRBJ2-1; TRBD1 is a possible D gene (5 bases). The CDR3 contains 12 residues. Per the germline V gene, CDR1 is SGHAT and CDR2 is FQDESV (reference sequence). The CDR3 is CACSLGVNEQLF. The DNA of the CDR3 is TGTGCCTGCAGCTTAGGGGTCAATGAGCAGCTCTTC.

This clonotype has at least ten counts. The chain recombines TRBV7-9 with TRBJ1-5, with TRBD1 as a possible D gene (5 bases). CDR3 length equals 15 residues. With 3 bases removed from V and 4 bases from J, the gap between germline ends came to 13 bases. Germline V gene sequence: CDR1 SEHNR, CDR2 FQNEAQ (reference sequence). In DNA form, the CDR3 reads TGTGCCAGCAGCTTCGGGGACGGACAAAATCAGCCCCAGCATTTT. It specifies CASSFGDGQNQPQHF.

In regard to this clonotype: The junction differs from germline at one of its ends, possibly a read error. This sequence joins TRBV28 and TRBJ1-6; TRBD1 matches 9 bases. CDR1 and CDR2 (germline): MDHEN, SYDVKM. This CDR3 has 14 amino acids. DNA of the CDR3: TGCGCCAGCAGTTTCGGGACAGGGTCATCACCCCTCCACTTT. Residues: CASSFGTGSSPLHF.

In regard to this clonotype: Germline and junction disagree at one end, which may indicate a read error. The CDR3 DNA is TGTGCTAGTGGTTTAGGACTGATCTCTGGGCCCAACGTCCTGACTTTC. Translation gives CASGLGLISGPNVLTF. The chain combines TRBV12-5 with TRBJ2-6, with a weak D call TRBD2 (5 bases). Germline V gene lookup returns CDR1 LGHNT and CDR2 FRNRAP. This CDR3 has 16 amino acids.